A selection of T cell receptor beta chains follows, all from one sample in a study of a mutant IDH1 vaccine in newly diagnosed glioma. These receptors' targets are unknown. Using immunoSEQ multiplex PCR, the repertoire was profiled, and TCRdb retains in-frame clones only, with some absent. The sample consists of fewer than 75,000 clones, about 81% of them appearing once. The sample in question was PBMCs, obtained from a glioma patient whose treatment included an IDH1 peptide vaccine. These receptors were obtained from a woman in her 50s with glioma. CDR3s include the opening cysteine and the closing phenylalanine or tryptophan. A D gene is named only where the DNA matches it firmly. A row's size may be missing; if present it is once, few, many or a size class.

>TRBJ1-2|-|TRBD1|TRBV4-3
TGCGCCAGCAGCCAAGATCATGGTCAGGGGGCCCGAGGGCTCTATGGCTACACCTTC
CASSQDHGQGARGLYGYTF
>TRBJ2-7|-|-|TRBV6-6
TGTGCCAGCAGACTAGGGGACTACGAGCAGTACTTC
CASRLGDYEQYF
>TRBJ1-1|few|TRBD1|TRBV6-4
TGTGCCAGCAGTGGCACTACATCACGACAGGGACCCACGAACACTGAAGCTTTCTTT
CASSGTTSRQGPTNTEAFF
>TRBJ2-3|-|-|TRBV18
TGTGCCAGCTGCCAGGTGGGACCCACAGATACGCAGTATTTT
CASCQVGPTDTQYF
>TRBJ2-5|-|-|TRBV7-9
TGTGCCAGCAGCTTAGTTGGGCCCAACTCCCAAGAGACCCAGTACTTC
CASSLVGPNSQETQYF
>TRBJ1-4|-|TRBD1|TRBV5-4
TGTGCCAGCAGCCAGGACAGGGGGACGGCGGATGAAAAACTGTTTTTT
CASSQDRGTADEKLFF
>TRBJ1-6|-|-|TRBV6-1
TGTGCCAGCACGGAGGGGTTGGAGTTTGGCTTT
CASTEGLEFGF
>TRBJ1-1|few|-|TRBV6-1
TGTGCCAGCAGTGTCAGGGTTGTAACTGAAGCTTTCTTT
CASSVRVVTEAFF
>TRBJ2-3|once|-|TRBV7-8
TGTGCCAGCAGCTTAGCGCTTAGCACAGATACGCAGTATTTT
CASSLALSTDTQYF
>TRBJ1-1|-|-|TRBV9
TGTGCCAGCAGCGTTTCTAGGGACACTGAAGCTTTCTTT
CASSVSRDTEAFF
>TRBJ1-1|-|-|TRBV11-3
TGTGCCAGCAGCTTCACCGCCATGGCCTCTTGGGGCACTGAAGCTTTCTTT
CASSFTAMASWGTEAFF
>TRBJ2-3|-|-|TRBV7-8
TGTGCCAGCAGCTTCGACAGGTTGGCAGATACGCAGTATTTT
CASSFDRLADTQYF
>TRBJ1-5|once|TRBD1|TRBV27
TGTGCCAGCACCCTGGACAGGTGCAATCAGCCCCAGCATTTT
CASTLDRCNQPQHF
>TRBJ2-2|-|-|TRBV11-3
TGTGCCAGCAGCCCCAGAGGCACCGGGGAGCTGTTTTTT
CASSPRGTGELFF
>TRBJ1-6|-|-|TRBV19
TGTGCCAGTAGTGATTTTTTTAATTCACCCCTCCACTTT
CASSDFFNSPLHF
>TRBJ2-6|-|-|TRBV9
TGTGCCAGCAGCGTAGAGGCAGCTCTGGGGGCCAACGTCCTGACTTTC
CASSVEAALGANVLTF
>TRBJ2-7|once|TRBD1|TRBV7-9
TGTGCCAGCAGCCGAAGGACAGGGGTCCCTTTCTACGAGCAGTACTTC
CASSRRTGVPFYEQYF
>TRBJ2-7|once|TRBD1|TRBV19
TGTGCCAGTAGTATCCCAGGACAGGGGTACTACGAGCAGTACTTC
CASSIPGQGYYEQYF
>TRBJ2-1|-|TRBD1|TRBV12-5
TGTGCTAGTGGTTTGGCAGGGGGCGCGGGCAATGAGCAGTTCTTC
CASGLAGGAGNEQFF
>TRBJ1-1|once|-|TRBV6-1
TGTGCCAGCAGTGGGAATGGAGTCACTGAAGCTTTCTTT
CASSGNGVTEAFF